This entry lists 8 T cell receptor beta chains sequenced from one sample in a study of T cells of healthy individuals. TCRdb re-called the 5' RACE reads through MiXCR, storing one row per CDR3 protein. The data show tens of thousands of distinct CDR3 sequences, roughly 14% seen once. The receptors stem from a human donor in good health.

This clonotype was recorded at least ten times. The chain's CDR3 is CASSRVGGLAKNIQYF. The DNA for the CDR3 is TGTGCCAGCAGCCGGGTGGGGGGTTTAGCCAAAAACATTCAGTACTTC. The chain is built from TRBV7-7 and TRBJ2-4; tentatively, D is TRBD2 (6 bases). The CDR3 extends over 16 amino acids. Trimming took 5 bases from V and 0 from J, leaving 14 bases between them. Germline V CDR1 and CDR2: SSHAT, FNYEAQ (reference sequence).

The genes are TRBV28 and TRBJ2-5; TRBD2 matches at 7 bases. With 3 bases clipped from V and 0 bases from J, the junction kept 10 bases outside the gene matches. The germline CDR1 and CDR2 sequences are MDHEN and SYDVKM. This CDR3 region has 17 residues. In DNA, the CDR3 is TGTGCCAGCAGTTTTCTAGCGGTGAGGGTGTACCAAGAGACCCAGTACTTC. Protein sequence: CASSFLAVRVYQETQYF.

This clonotype was observed at least ten times. The rearrangement links TRBV18 to TRBJ1-1; possible D gene TRBD1, 5 bases. CDR3 size: 15 residues. V was trimmed by 3 bases and J by 5 bases, leaving 16 bases between them. CDR1 and CDR2 from the germline V gene are KGHSH and LQKENI. The CDR3 nucleotides are TGTGCCAGCTCACCGCCGGGACGAACTAGGACTGAAGCTTTCTTT. Amino acids: CASSPPGRTRTEAFF.

The V and J genes are TRBV5-1 and TRBJ2-7; a possible D gene is TRBD2 (5 bases). Trimming left V 2 bases short and J 0 bases short, with 9 bases between. The CDR3 has 14 residues. Germline-derived CDR1 and CDR2 are SGHRS and YFSETQ. The CDR3 region has the DNA TGCGCCAGCAGCTTTCCGGGGTCCTCCTACGAGCAGTACTTC. This translates into CASSFPGSSYEQYF.

This clonotype was counted only a few times. The chain carries TRBV19 and TRBJ1-6; 7 bases align to TRBD1. In germline, CDR1 is LNHDA, CDR2 SQIVND (reference sequence). V was clipped by 10 bases and J by 7 bases; unmatched bases: 13. This CDR3 is 15 amino acids long. The CDR3 protein is CATSRSGGENSPLHF. The CDR3 bases are TGTGCCACCTCGAGGTCAGGGGGTGAGAATTCACCCCTCCACTTT.

This clonotype was counted ten times or more. CDR3 protein: CASSLRGVGPYEQYF. In DNA form, the CDR3 reads TGTGCCAGCAGTTTACGAGGGGTGGGTCCCTACGAGCAGTACTTC. The chain combines TRBV27 with TRBJ2-7; possibly TRBD1 or TRBD2 for D (5 bases each). Germline CDR1 MNHEY, CDR2 SMNVEV (reference sequence). V lost 2 bases and J 2 bases, leaving 13 bases between the germline ends. The CDR3 has 15 amino acids.

This clonotype was counted a few times. The chain employs TRBV3-1 and TRBJ1-1; the match to TRBD1 covers 7 bases. V lost 6 bases, J lost 5 bases, and 9 bases stayed unmatched. CDR3 length: 14 amino acids. Germline CDR1 and CDR2: LGHDT and YNNKEL (reference sequence). This chain's CDR3 is CASRRRGGETEAFF. DNA of the CDR3: TGTGCCAGCAGGCGAAGAGGGGGCGAGACTGAAGCTTTCTTT.

This clonotype came up many times. This chain links TRBV24-1 with TRBJ1-2; perhaps TRBD1 as D (6 bases). Germline CDR1 KGHDR, CDR2 SFDVKD. The V and J ends lost 1 base and 5 bases respectively, with 7 bases between them. This CDR3 spans 13 amino acids. The CDR3 nucleotides read TGTGCCACCAGTGATTTCGGACAGTATGGCTACACCTTC. This gives the protein CATSDFGQYGYTF.